One and the same sample provided the 19 T cell receptor beta chains below, sequenced in a study of blood T cells in healthy people across ages. It was with a sample-barcoded 5' primer and a J-beta primer mix that a second PCR of roughly 6 to 11 cycles was run. TCRdb ran MiXCR on the 5' RACE reads and lists one entry per CDR3 protein. The table lists 2 million or so distinct CDR3 sequences, less than 50% of them singletons. The sequencing input was blood. The source is a woman in her thirties or forties in good health.

This clonotype was picked up a small number of times. The J gene is TRBJ1-4, the V gene TRBV4-3; 7 nucleotides line up with TRBD1. This CDR3 contains 18 residues. Germline loops: CDR1 LGHNA, CDR2 YSLEER. After removal of 0 bases from V and 0 bases from J, the junction contained 7 bases not matched to a gene. The DNA of the CDR3 is TGCGCCAGCAGCCAAGAAGTAGGGACAGCCACAACTAATGAAAAACTGTTTTTT. Its protein is CASSQEVGTATTNEKLFF.

The V and J genes are TRBV29-1 and TRBJ2-3; 13 bases are a match to TRBD2. V was pared by 8 bases and J by 2 bases, with 10 bases of the junction left unmatched. CDR1 and CDR2 (germline): SQVTM, ANQGSEA. This CDR3 spans 16 amino acids. The DNA for the CDR3 is TGCAGCACCTCCCAACTAGCGGGGGGGCCCACAGATACGCAGTATTTT. Translated, it gives CSTSQLAGGPTDTQYF.

V is TRBV20-1 and J is TRBJ2-1, with 7 bases lining up with TRBD2. Germline CDR1 is DFQATT and CDR2 is SNEGSKA (reference sequence). This CDR3 is built from 15 residues. V lost 3 bases, J lost 0 bases, and 5 bases stayed unmatched. As DNA, the CDR3 is TGCAGTGCTAGGGGAGCGGGGAGCTCCTACAATGAGCAGTTCTTC. It codes for CSARGAGSSYNEQFF.

This clonotype was counted only a few times. The chain employs TRBV27 and TRBJ2-4, with D uncertain. Germline V gene sequence: CDR1 MNHEY, CDR2 SMNVEV (reference sequence). This CDR3 has 16 amino acids. Trimming left V 5 bases short and J 1 base short, with 15 bases between. The chain's CDR3 is CASSLRTLGAKNIQYF. The CDR3 bases are TGTGCCAGCAGTCTACGGACCCTGGGGGCCAAAAACATTCAGTACTTC.

The sample holds one count of this clonotype. V and J are TRBV12-3 or TRBV12-4 and TRBJ1-4; tentatively, D is TRBD1 (5 bases). The length of the CDR3 is 16 residues. Trimming took 5 bases from V and 3 from J, leaving 16 bases between them. Here the CDR3 DNA reads TGTGCCAGCAGTGAGTGGGGAAGGGGACCTAATGAAAAACTGTTTTTT. Protein: CASSEWGRGPNEKLFF.

V is TRBV4-3 and J is TRBJ2-1; D might be TRBD1 (6 bases). Deletions cut 0 bases from V and 4 bases from J, with 28 bases between. Looked up from germline, CDR1 is LGHNA and CDR2 is YSLEER. The CDR3 contains 21 residues. The CDR3 DNA reads TGCGCCAGCAGCCAAGATCAGGTGACAACGGTTGGCGTGGGGGCGTACAATGAGCAGTTCTTC. It specifies CASSQDQVTTVGVGAYNEQFF.

This clonotype has just a few counts. The V call is TRBV27, the J call TRBJ2-1, with no clear D. The CDR3 totals 13 residues. Trimming cost V 6 bases and J 7 bases, with 13 bases left between them. Germline CDR1 and CDR2: MNHEY and SMNVEV (reference sequence). The CDR3 reads CASSTALGNEQFF. The CDR3 DNA follows: TGTGCCAGCAGCACAGCTCTGGGGAATGAGCAGTTCTTC.

This clonotype was seen more than once but under ten times. The chain couples TRBV7-2 to TRBJ2-3; no reliable D call. CDR1 is SGHTA and CDR2 is FQGNSA in the germline V gene. The CDR3 has 15 amino acids. V was cut by 4 bases and J by 1 base, with 12 bases left in between. DNA for the CDR3: TGTGCCAGCAGCTCCCGGGTGGCCGGCACAGATACGCAGTATTTT. This translates into CASSSRVAGTDTQYF. Full variable domain (outside the CDR3, taken from reference TRBV7-2 and TRBJ2-3): GAGVSQSPSNKVTEKGKDVELRCDPISGHTALYWYRQSLGQGLEFLIYFQGNSAPDKSGLPSDRFSAERTGGSVSTLTIQRTQQEDSAVYLCASSSRVAGTDTQYFGPGTRLTVL.

This clonotype was recorded a few times. This sequence joins TRBV7-3 and TRBJ1-2; D is unclear. This CDR3 comprises 15 residues. Trimming pared 0 bases from V and 3 bases from J, leaving 11 bases between. CDR1 is SGHTA and CDR2 is FQGTGA in the germline V gene. The CDR3 nucleotides are TGTGCCAGCAGCTTAACTGCTAGGGAGGACTATGGCTACACCTTC. Its translation is CASSLTAREDYGYTF.

V gene TRBV20-1 combines with J gene TRBJ1-6; D remains unclear. The CDR3 loop spans 14 amino acids. CDR1 and CDR2 from the germline V gene are DFQATT and SNEGSKA (reference sequence). V shed 4 bases and J shed 7 bases, with 14 bases lying between them. The CDR3 reads CSAKYHAGNSPLHF. Here the CDR3 DNA reads TGCAGTGCTAAGTACCACGCGGGGAATTCACCCCTCCACTTT.

This clonotype was detected only once. The J gene is TRBJ2-1, the V gene TRBV18; D remains ambiguous. The J call may be in error: the DNA end matches TRBJ2-7 better. The germline CDR1 and CDR2 sequences are KGHSH and LQKENI. This CDR3 spans 14 amino acids. The CDR3 is CASCTPSSYNEQYF. DNA of the CDR3: TGTGCCAGTTGCACACCGAGCTCCTACAATGAGCAGTACTTC.

CDR3 sequence: CASSGEVQEQYF. In DNA, the CDR3 is TGTGCCAGCAGTGGGGAAGTCCAAGAGCAGTACTTC. This chain uses TRBV6-1 with TRBJ2-7, with D hard to call. Germline CDR1 and CDR2: MNHNS and SASEGT. With 4 bases removed from V and 7 bases from J, the gap between germline ends came to 11 bases. CDR3 length equals 12 residues.

The chain links TRBV2 to TRBJ2-7; 8 bases fit TRBD2. V lost 7 bases to trimming and J lost 2 bases; unmatched junction nucleotides: 10. Germline V gene lookup returns CDR1 SNHLY and CDR2 FYNNEI. The CDR3 extends over 15 amino acids. CDR3: CASTGTRPIPYEQYF. In DNA form, the CDR3 reads TGTGCCAGCACTGGGACTAGACCAATCCCCTACGAGCAGTACTTC.

This chain joins TRBV14 and TRBJ2-4; D not certain. V was trimmed by 3 bases and J by 13 bases, leaving 19 bases between them. CDR3 length: 14 residues. From germline, CDR1 is SGHDN and CDR2 FVKESK. This CDR3 is CASSQLGESVEQYF. The CDR3 DNA follows: TGTGCCAGCAGCCAGCTGGGCGAATCGGTGGAGCAGTACTTC.

V and J are TRBV6-2 or TRBV6-3 and TRBJ2-3, with D perhaps matching TRBD2 (5 bases). Trimming removed 4 bases from V and 0 bases from J, with 14 bases in between. The V gene's germline CDR1 is MNHEY and CDR2 SVGEGT. The length of the CDR3 is 16 residues. DNA for the CDR3: TGTGCCAGCAGTTCCCCCGCGGGTCCTAGCACAGATACGCAGTATTTT. This encodes CASSSPAGPSTDTQYF.

The V gene is TRBV28, the J gene TRBJ1-4; D gene uncertain. Trimming left V 6 bases short and J 5 bases short, with 7 bases between. The CDR3 extends over 12 amino acids. Germline-derived CDR1 and CDR2 are MDHEN and SYDVKM. The CDR3 loop reads CASSQINEKLFF. The CDR3 DNA reads TGTGCCAGCAGCCAAATCAATGAAAAACTGTTTTTT.

V and J are TRBV20-1 and TRBJ2-1, with 11 bases fitting TRBD2. Germline V gives CDR1 DFQATT, CDR2 SNEGSKA (reference sequence). Germline trimming cut 1 base from V and 2 bases from J; bases unmatched to any gene: 7. CDR3 length: 17 residues. The chain's CDR3 is CSARVLAGGRTYNEQFF. CDR3 sequence (DNA): TGCAGTGCTAGAGTCCTAGCGGGGGGTCGGACCTACAATGAGCAGTTCTTC.

This clonotype has more than one count but fewer than ten. This chain uses TRBV20-1 with TRBJ2-5; no definite D call. CDR3 length equals 14 residues. Germline CDR1 DFQATT, CDR2 SNEGSKA (reference sequence). V lost 6 bases, J lost 0 bases, and 14 bases lay in between. The DNA for the CDR3 is TGCAGTGCCCACCGGTCGGAGTACCAAGAGACCCAGTACTTC. Protein product: CSAHRSEYQETQYF.

The chain combines TRBV20-1 with TRBJ2-1; D gene uncertain. The J call may be incorrect, as the DNA end agrees better with TRBJ2-7. CDR1 is DFQATT, CDR2 SNEGSKA, per germline (reference sequence). CDR3 length equals 15 residues. DNA of the CDR3: TGCAGTGCTAGAGATCTTGACTTTAACTACAATGAGCAGTACTTC. Its translation: CSARDLDFNYNEQYF.